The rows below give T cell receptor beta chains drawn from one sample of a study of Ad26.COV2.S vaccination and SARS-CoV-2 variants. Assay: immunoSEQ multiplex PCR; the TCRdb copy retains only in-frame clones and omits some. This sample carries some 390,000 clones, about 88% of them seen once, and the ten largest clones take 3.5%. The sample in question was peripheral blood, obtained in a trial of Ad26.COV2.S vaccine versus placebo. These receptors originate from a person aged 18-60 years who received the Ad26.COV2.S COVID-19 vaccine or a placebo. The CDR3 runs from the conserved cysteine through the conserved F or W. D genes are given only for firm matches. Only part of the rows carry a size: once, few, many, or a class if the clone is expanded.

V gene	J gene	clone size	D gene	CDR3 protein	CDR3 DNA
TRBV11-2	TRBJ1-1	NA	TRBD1	CASSSRGLERSVTEAFF	TGTGCCAGCAGCTCAAGGGGGCTCGAGAGGTCGGTAACCGAAGCTTTCTTT
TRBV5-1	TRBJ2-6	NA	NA	CASSPGPVRANVLTF	TGCGCCAGCTCCCCGGGGCCTGTGCGGGCCAACGTCCTGACTTTC
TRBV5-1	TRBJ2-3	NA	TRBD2	CASSGGLAGFTDTQYF	TGCGCCAGCAGCGGCGGACTAGCGGGGTTCACAGATACGCAGTATTTT
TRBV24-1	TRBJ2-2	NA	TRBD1	CATSERQGRYTGELFF	TGTGCCACCAGTGAGAGACAGGGGAGATACACCGGGGAGCTGTTTTTT
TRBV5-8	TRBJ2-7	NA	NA	CASSLADHEQYF	TGTGCCAGCAGCTTGGCGGACCACGAGCAGTACTTC
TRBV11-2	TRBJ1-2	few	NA	CASSLVNGYYGYTF	TGTGCCAGCAGCTTAGTCAATGGGTACTATGGCTACACCTTC
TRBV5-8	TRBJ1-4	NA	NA	CASSAVYEKLFF	TGTGCCAGCAGCGCTGTGTATGAAAAACTGTTTTTT
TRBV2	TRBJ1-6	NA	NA	CASSVRAGNNSPLHF	TGTGCCAGCAGTGTAAGGGCCGGCAATAATTCACCCCTCCACTTT
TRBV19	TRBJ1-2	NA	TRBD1	CASRDHRGLYGYTF	TGTGCCAGTAGGGATCACAGGGGTCTCTATGGCTACACCTTC
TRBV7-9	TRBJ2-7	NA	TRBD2	CASSPSGGNNYEQYF	TGTGCCAGCAGCCCTAGCGGGGGTAATAACTACGAGCAGTACTTC
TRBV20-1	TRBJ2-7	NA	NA	CSASSKVRPYEQYF	TGCAGTGCTAGTTCGAAGGTGCGGCCTTACGAGCAGTACTTC
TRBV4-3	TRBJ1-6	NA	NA	CASSQDFVSGTESSPLHF	TGCGCCAGCAGCCAAGATTTTGTCTCGGGGACCGAAAGTTCACCCCTCCACTTT
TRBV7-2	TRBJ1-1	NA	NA	CASSSRDNLWPEAFF	TGTGCCAGCAGCTCTCGGGACAATCTCTGGCCTGAAGCTTTCTTT
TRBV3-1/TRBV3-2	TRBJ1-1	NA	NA	CASSQARATAEAFF	TGTGCCAGCAGCCAAGCTCGGGCCACCGCTGAAGCTTTCTTT
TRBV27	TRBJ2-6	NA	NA	CASRGATLSGANVLTF	TGTGCCAGCAGGGGGGCAACTTTATCTGGGGCCAACGTCCTGACTTTC
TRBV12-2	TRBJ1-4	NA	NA	CASRLDYRGARENEKLFF	TGTGCAAGTCGCTTAGACTACAGGGGAGCCCGGGAAAATGAAAAACTGTTTTTT
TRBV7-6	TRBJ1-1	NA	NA	CASSLELWFGTEAFF	TGTGCCAGCAGCTTAGAGTTGTGGTTTGGAACTGAAGCTTTCTTT
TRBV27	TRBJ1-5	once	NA	CASSARTGKYSNQPQHF	TGTGCCAGCAGTGCCCGTACAGGGAAATATAGCAATCAGCCCCAGCATTTT
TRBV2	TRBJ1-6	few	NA	CASSADQISPLHF	TGTGCCAGCAGCGCGGACCAGATATCACCCCTCCACTTT
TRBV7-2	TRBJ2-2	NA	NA	CASTQGGPIGELFF	TGTGCCAGCACCCAGGGGGGGCCTATCGGGGAGCTGTTTTTT
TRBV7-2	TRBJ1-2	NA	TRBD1	CASSLLAPGQGTGGYTF	TGTGCCAGCAGCTTATTAGCTCCTGGACAGGGAACAGGAGGCTACACCTTC
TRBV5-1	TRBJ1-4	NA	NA	CASSLRGGDEKLFF	TGCGCCAGCAGCTTGAGAGGGGGAGATGAAAAACTGTTTTTT
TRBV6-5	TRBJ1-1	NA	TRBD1	CASSYFTGAEAFF	TGTGCCAGTAGTTACTTTACAGGGGCCGAGGCTTTCTTT
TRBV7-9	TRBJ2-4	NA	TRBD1	CASSLWGRQGVAKNIQYF	TGTGCCAGCAGCTTATGGGGCCGGCAGGGGGTAGCCAAAAACATTCAGTACTTC
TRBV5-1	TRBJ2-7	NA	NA	CASSLGGGEPSRGEQYF	TGCGCCAGCAGCTTGGGAGGCGGAGAACCATCCCGGGGGGAGCAGTACTTC
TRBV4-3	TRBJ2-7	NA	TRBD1	CASSQGREGTGPYEQYF	TGCGCCAGCAGCCAGGGTAGGGAAGGGACAGGGCCCTACGAGCAGTACTTC
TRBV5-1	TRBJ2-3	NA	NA	CASSSQGPHTDTQYF	TGCGCCAGCAGCTCCCAGGGACCGCACACAGATACGCAGTATTTT
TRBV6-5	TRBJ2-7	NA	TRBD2	CASSDSGTSSNEQYF	TGTGCCAGCAGTGACTCCGGGACTAGCTCGAACGAGCAGTACTTC
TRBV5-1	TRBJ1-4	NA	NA	CASSLGQSNEKLFF	TGCGCCAGCAGCCTGGGGCAGTCAAATGAAAAACTGTTTTTT
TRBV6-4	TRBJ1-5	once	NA	CASSARAGNQPQHF	TGTGCCAGCAGCGCCCGGGCGGGGAATCAGCCCCAGCATTTT
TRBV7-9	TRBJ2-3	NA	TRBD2	CASSRTSEDTQYF	TGTGCCAGCAGCCGGACTAGCGAAGATACGCAGTATTTT
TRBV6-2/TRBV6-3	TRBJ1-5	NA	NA	CASSPQVNQPQHF	TGTGCCAGCAGCCCACAGGTCAATCAGCCCCAGCATTTT
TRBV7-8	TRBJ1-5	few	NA	CASSLGLGVQPQHF	TGTGCCAGCAGCCTAGGGTTAGGGGTTCAGCCCCAGCATTTT
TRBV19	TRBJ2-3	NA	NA	CASSARVGSGDPSTDTQYF	TGTGCCAGTAGTGCTAGGGTCGGTAGCGGAGACCCTAGCACAGATACGCAGTATTTT
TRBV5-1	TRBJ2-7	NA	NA	CASSAAGTYEQYF	TGCGCCAGCAGTGCTGCCGGGACCTACGAGCAGTACTTC
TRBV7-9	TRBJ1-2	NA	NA	CASSLRGPRENYGYTF	TGTGCCAGCAGCTTACGAGGGCCCCGGGAAAACTATGGCTACACCTTC
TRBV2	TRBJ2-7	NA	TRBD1	CASRHRGGSSYEQYF	TGTGCCAGCAGACACAGGGGTGGTTCCTCCTACGAGCAGTACTTC
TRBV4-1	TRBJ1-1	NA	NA	CASSPPGVETEAFF	TGCGCCAGCAGCCCCCCTGGGGTGGAAACTGAAGCTTTCTTT
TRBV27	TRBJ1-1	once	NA	CASSQSSRTEAFF	TGTGCCAGCAGTCAAAGCTCAAGAACTGAAGCTTTCTTT
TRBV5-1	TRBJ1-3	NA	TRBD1	CASSSGTGDSDTIYF	TGCGCCAGCAGCTCGGGGACAGGGGATTCTGACACCATATATTTT
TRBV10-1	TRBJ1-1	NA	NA	CASSGEGWNTEAFF	TGCGCCAGCAGTGGAGAGGGCTGGAACACTGAAGCTTTCTTT
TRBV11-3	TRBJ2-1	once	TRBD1	CASSPGQAHEQFF	TGTGCCAGCAGCCCGGGACAGGCACATGAGCAGTTCTTC
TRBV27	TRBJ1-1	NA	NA	CASSRRDERTEAFF	TGTGCCAGCAGCCGCAGGGACGAAAGGACTGAAGCTTTCTTT
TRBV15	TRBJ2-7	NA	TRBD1	CATSRADRGYEQYF	TGTGCCACCAGCAGAGCTGACAGGGGTTACGAGCAGTACTTC
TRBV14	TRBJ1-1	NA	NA	CASSQDLVTEAFF	TGTGCCAGCAGCCAAGATTTGGTCACTGAAGCTTTCTTT
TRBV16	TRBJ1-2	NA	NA	CASSQSSANYGYTF	TGTGCCAGCAGCCAATCGTCAGCTAACTATGGCTACACCTTC
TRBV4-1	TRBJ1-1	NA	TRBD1	CASSQVGREVGQGEAFF	TGCGCCAGCAGCCAAGTTGGTAGGGAAGTCGGACAGGGTGAAGCTTTCTTT
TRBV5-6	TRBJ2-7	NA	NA	CASSRPGANSYEQYF	TGTGCCAGCAGCCGCCCAGGGGCGAATTCCTACGAGCAGTACTTC
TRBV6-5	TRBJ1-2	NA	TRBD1	CASSSDRANYGYTF	TGTGCCAGCAGTTCCGACAGGGCTAACTATGGCTACACCTTC
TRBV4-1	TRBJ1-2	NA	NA	CASSQERGRGGYGYTF	TGCGCCAGCAGCCAAGAGAGAGGCAGAGGGGGCTATGGCTACACCTTC
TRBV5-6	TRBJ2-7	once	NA	CASSPGPPWGEQYF	TGTGCCAGCAGCCCGGGACCACCTTGGGGTGAGCAGTACTTC
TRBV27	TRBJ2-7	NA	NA	CASSSLWGEQYF	TGTGCCAGCAGTTCCCTTTGGGGCGAGCAGTACTTC
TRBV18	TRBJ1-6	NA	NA	CASSPDRIEGNSPLHF	TGTGCCAGCTCACCAGACAGGATCGAGGGAAATTCACCCCTCCACTTT
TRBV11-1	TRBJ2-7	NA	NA	CASSLTGSGGYEQYF	TGTGCCAGCAGCTTAACAGGGAGCGGTGGCTACGAGCAGTACTTC
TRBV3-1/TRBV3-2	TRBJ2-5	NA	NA	CASSQPRTGRETQYF	TGTGCCAGCAGCCAACCCCGGACCGGACGGGAGACCCAGTACTTC